The source of this T cell receptor (beta chain) is a study of blood T cells in healthy people across ages. With a J-beta primer mix and a sample-barcoded 5' primer, a second PCR ran 7 to 11 cycles. Through a template-switch adaptor with 12 random nucleotides, each cDNA molecule received a tag. TCRdb reprocessed the 5' RACE reads with MiXCR, giving one entry per CDR3 protein. Seen here are more than 650,000 distinct CDR3 sequences, around 24% observed once, and the top ten hold about 3%. The CDR3 is 15 residues long. Germline-derived CDR1 and CDR2 are ENHRY and SYGVKD. The ends were cut back, 0 bases at V and 5 bases at J, with 14 bases in the middle. These data were also reused for a study on T cells of mothers and their children.

Sequenced input: blood. The clonotype comes from a boy aged 5-17 years in good health. This rearrangement joins TRBV10-3 to TRBJ2-7; D is possibly TRBD1 or TRBD2 (5 bases each). The CDR3 nucleotides read TGTGCCATCAGTGAGTCGAGGGGTCAAGCCCACGAGCAGTACTTC. Translating gives CAISESRGQAHEQYF.